A selection of T cell receptor beta chains follows, all from one sample in a study of identical twins. In TCRdb, the 5' RACE reads were re-called with MiXCR into one record per CDR3 protein. The sample has 1.5 million to 2 million distinct CDR3 sequences; around 29% are singletons. The specimen sequenced was cord blood. These receptors were obtained from a newborn girl in good health. CDR3s include the opening cysteine and the closing phenylalanine or tryptophan. D genes are given only for firm matches. Size values are once, few and many counts, or a class for expanded clones, and some rows have none.

TRBV5-1	TRBJ2-3	TRBD2	once	CASSLAGTSGRYTDTQYF
TRBV20-1	TRBJ2-1	TRBD2	NA	CSALGTSVVNEQFF
TRBV27	TRBJ1-5	TRBD1	NA	CASRQGNNQPQHF
TRBV5-1	TRBJ2-5	NA	NA	CASSLASHFQETQYF
TRBV20-1	TRBJ2-1	TRBD2	few	CSARELAGSSYNEQFF
TRBV2	TRBJ2-5	NA	NA	CASSEWVETQYF
TRBV28	TRBJ1-5	NA	NA	CASSPSRTRNRSNQPQHF
TRBV28	TRBJ2-3	TRBD1	once	CANSLPPTGFTDTQSF
TRBV3-1	TRBJ2-3	NA	NA	CASSQAPWASTDTQYF
TRBV20-1	TRBJ2-7	TRBD1	NA	CSATGTVSYEQYF
TRBV10-2	TRBJ1-2	NA	many	CASSPGLYYGYTF
TRBV21-1	TRBJ2-3	NA	few	CASSKAPSTSGSDTQYF
TRBV29-1	TRBJ2-1	TRBD2	few	CSAGGLTSGRAGYNEQFF
TRBV7-8	TRBJ2-1	TRBD2	once	CASSLAARLAGGVNEQFF
TRBV20-1	TRBJ1-3	TRBD1	few	CSASRTGRGNTIYF
TRBV2	TRBJ2-3	TRBD2	few	CASLLAGVSDTQYF
TRBV5-4	TRBJ1-1	TRBD1	NA	CASSLVPDRVNTEAFF
TRBV12-3/TRBV12-4	NA	TRBD2	NA	CASSFKASGSYNEQYF
TRBV2	TRBJ1-5	NA	few	CASSDTGSMGGQPQHF
TRBV7-9	TRBJ2-4	TRBD1	few	CASSSHGGQGVPKNIQYF
TRBV4-2	TRBJ2-7	TRBD2	NA	CASSQVTSGGADEQYF
TRBV20-1	TRBJ1-1	TRBD1	NA	CSARGGGEGEAFF
TRBV4-2	TRBJ2-7	NA	few	CASSQDFLRTGYEQYF
TRBV4-1	TRBJ2-7	NA	NA	CASSQRLASYEQYF
TRBV4-2	TRBJ2-5	NA	NA	CASSRDPGVPNEQYF
TRBV5-1	TRBJ1-3	NA	NA	CASSLVNSGNTIYF
TRBV27	TRBJ1-6	NA	NA	CASGLGGRGNSPLHF
TRBV28	TRBJ1-4	NA	NA	CASRGQYEKLFF
TRBV4-1	TRBJ2-2	NA	few	CASSQVVQRRAGELFF
TRBV28	TRBJ2-7	NA	few	CASRFLGSWGSYEQYF
TRBV18	TRBJ2-6	NA	NA	CASSPRGQKISGANVLTF
TRBV20-1	TRBJ2-7	NA	few	CSATLLSGPTYEQYF
TRBV12-3/TRBV12-4	TRBJ1-2	TRBD1	many	CASSFGRGNYGYTF
TRBV5-1	TRBJ1-6	TRBD1	many	CASSSGQGNSPLHF
TRBV7-9	TRBJ1-2	NA	few	CASSLGHRDIYGYTF
TRBV6-5	TRBJ1-2	TRBD1	few	CATQQGILNYGYTF
TRBV3-1	TRBJ2-3	TRBD2	few	CASSQDLGLALDTQYF
TRBV20-1	TRBJ1-5	NA	NA	CSARKQGSQPQHF
TRBV15	TRBJ2-5	NA	NA	CATCNGGPSYNEQYF
TRBV7-2	TRBJ2-3	NA	many	CASSSSTVIRTDTQYF
TRBV4-1	TRBJ1-4	NA	NA	CASSQIQISNEKLFF
TRBV28	TRBJ2-1	TRBD2	many	CASRGTSGNEQFF
TRBV20-1	TRBJ1-2	NA	few	CSYGREDYGYTF
TRBV20-1	TRBJ2-7	TRBD2	few	CSARYGGAYEQYF
TRBV18	TRBJ2-4	TRBD1	NA	CASSQGAIQYF
TRBV5-4	TRBJ2-2	NA	NA	CASSMRRGTGELFF
TRBV6-2/TRBV6-3	TRBJ2-5	TRBD2	NA	CAGSHGGRETQYF
TRBV27	TRBJ2-4	NA	few	CASRGTWDLAKNIQYF
TRBV20-1	TRBJ1-1	TRBD1	few	CSARDGAGGTEAFF
TRBV6-6	TRBJ2-2	NA	NA	CASSRGEETGELFF
TRBV6-1	TRBJ2-3	TRBD2	NA	CASSVRLAGSTDTQYF
TRBV7-2	TRBJ2-7	NA	NA	CASSLGSSMWPSSYEQYF
TRBV6-6	TRBJ1-4	NA	few	CASSSPGGGGEKLFF
TRBV24-1	TRBJ2-7	TRBD1	few	CATSEGDRVYEQYF
TRBV10-3	TRBJ2-1	TRBD1	many	CAISGTGNNEQFF